Listed here are 3 T cell receptor beta chains from one sample, sequenced in a study of memory CD8 T cells in hepatitis C reinfection. Profiled with immunoSEQ multiplex PCR; TCRdb holds only in-frame clones, not every one. The sample contains some 46,000 clones, 80% to 90% of which appear only once. Documented time point: late/post reinfection, 12 to 24 weeks after detection. No in vitro expansion preceded TCR sequencing of the sorted cells. Sequenced input: naive CD8+ T cells sorted from blood. The source of these receptors is a man aged 18 to 35 with hepatitis C virus infection.

This clone was picked up a small number of times. The chain is built from TRBV19 and TRBJ1-1; D not resolved. The CDR3 runs to 14 residues. Trimming left V 3 bases short and J 0 bases short, with 8 bases between. Germline CDR1 is LNHDA and CDR2 is SQIVND (reference sequence). The CDR3 DNA sequence: TGTGCCAGTAGTATGGGCCTCATGAACACTGAAGCTTTCTTT. Amino acid sequence: CASSMGLMNTEAFF.

The chain uses TRBV4-1 and TRBJ1-1; no reliable D call. CDR3 length: 15 residues. Trimming removed 1 base from V and 5 bases from J, with 14 bases in between. Germline V gene data show CDR1 as MGHRA and CDR2 as YSYEKL. The CDR3 region is CASSQVVSGITEAFF. The CDR3 coding sequence is TGCGCCAGCAGCCAAGTGGTTTCGGGGATTACTGAAGCTTTCTTT.

J is TRBJ2-3 and V is TRBV28, with 9 bases matching TRBD2. The ends lost 2 bases at V and 5 bases at J; junction bases unmatched: 5. Germline assignment: CDR1 MDHEN and CDR2 SYDVKM. CDR3 size: 15 residues. The CDR3 DNA is TGTGCCAGCAGTTTAGGCGGGAGGGCAGGAGATACGCAGTATTTT. This encodes CASSLGGRAGDTQYF.